This TCR beta chain was sequenced for a study of blood T cell repertoires in COVID-19. Generated by immunoSEQ multiplex PCR, the TCRdb table keeps only in-frame clones and is missing some. The sample contains more than 200,000 clones, around 86% of which appear only once. Per the germline V gene, CDR1 is GTSNPN and CDR2 is SVGIG (reference sequence). Trimming pared 2 bases from V and 4 bases from J, leaving 11 bases between. The CDR3 contains 13 residues. The sample comprised peripheral blood. The rearrangement uses TRBV30 and TRBJ1-2; no clear D gene. The clonotype was recovered from a man aged 45-60 years with acute or convalescent COVID-19. Here the CDR3 reads CAWSTTSPYGYTF. CDR3 sequence (DNA): TGTGCCTGGAGTACTACAAGCCCCTATGGCTACACCTTC.